The 23 T cell receptor beta chains below come from one sample, sequenced in a study of OX40 agonist ivuxolimab in advanced cancers. TCRdb keeps only in-frame clones here, not all; method: immunoSEQ multiplex PCR. The sample consists of 63,000 or so clones, about 82% of them appearing once. This sample comprised CD4+ or CD8+ T cells sorted from blood, obtained in a trial of the OX40 agonist ivuxolimab. Source of these receptors: an adult with an advanced solid tumor such as melanoma, head and neck, liver or kidney cancer.

The V gene is TRBV28, the J gene TRBJ2-1; 7 nucleotides match TRBD2. The J segment lost 6 bases and the V segment lost 6 bases, leaving 17 bases of the junction unmatched. Germline lookup yields CDR1 MDHEN and CDR2 SYDVKM. The CDR3 is made up of 17 amino acids. The CDR3 coding sequence is TGTGCCAGCAGCCGAGGGCCGCCGGGGGGTACCCTCAATGAGCAGTTCTTC. Translating gives CASSRGPPGGTLNEQFF.

The rearrangement uses TRBV2 and TRBJ2-7; 9 nucleotides line up with TRBD1. The CDR3 runs to 14 residues. Germline V lookup: CDR1 SNHLY, CDR2 FYNNEI. The V gene end was trimmed by 5 bases and the J gene end by 2 bases; junction bases not matched to a gene: 4. CDR3 residues: CASSIRDRAYEQYF. The CDR3 DNA sequence: TGTGCCAGCAGTATCCGGGACAGGGCCTACGAGCAGTACTTC.

This clone was picked up one time. This chain uses TRBV19 with TRBJ2-3; 8 bases are shared with TRBD2. The CDR3 spans 17 residues. Germline-derived CDR1 and CDR2 are LNHDA and SQIVND (reference sequence). V was pared by 1 base and J by 1 base, with 7 bases of the junction left unmatched. CDR3 sequence: CASSIGERGIRTDTQYF. CDR3 in DNA: TGTGCCAGTAGTATAGGGGAGCGGGGGATTCGCACAGATACGCAGTATTTT.

The J gene is TRBJ2-7, the V gene TRBV5-4, with 8 bases that match TRBD1. The V segment lost 1 base and the J segment 4 bases; nucleotides outside the gene matches: 4. The CDR3 loop spans 14 amino acids. Germline V gene sequence: CDR1 SGHNT, CDR2 YYREEE (reference sequence). The CDR3 protein is CASSLIRGLYEQYF. The CDR3 coding sequence is TGTGCCAGCAGCTTGATCAGGGGGCTGTACGAGCAGTACTTC.

The V call is TRBV23-1, the J call TRBJ2-1; D not resolved. TRBV23-1 is sorted into the ORF group, with uncertain function. V shed 3 bases and J shed 4 bases, with 10 bases lying between them. The CDR3 is 14 amino acids. CDR3: CASSHLQLYNEQFF. The CDR3, as DNA: TGCGCCAGCAGTCATCTACAGCTATACAATGAGCAGTTCTTC.

This chain links TRBV6-1 with TRBJ2-3; 8 bases fit TRBD2. With 0 bases clipped from V and 0 bases from J, the junction kept 2 bases outside the gene matches. This CDR3 contains 16 residues. Germline V gene sequence: CDR1 MNHNS, CDR2 SASEGT. The CDR3 region is CASSEAAGGSTDTQYF. The CDR3, as DNA: TGTGCCAGCAGTGAAGCGGCGGGGGGAAGCACAGATACGCAGTATTTT.

The gene calls are TRBV5-1 and TRBJ1-4; no clear D gene. The CDR3 runs to 13 residues. V lost 6 bases and J lost 2, with 8 bases in between. CDR1 is SGHRS and CDR2 is YFSETQ in the germline V gene. The CDR3, as DNA: TGCGCCAGCACTTTGAATACTAATGAAAAACTGTTTTTT. It specifies CASTLNTNEKLFF.

V and J are TRBV2 and TRBJ2-7; 9 nucleotides match TRBD1. Per the germline V gene, CDR1 is SNHLY and CDR2 is FYNNEI. The CDR3 is 14 amino acids. With 8 bases clipped from V and 3 bases from J, the junction kept 8 bases outside the gene matches. CDR3 residues: CASGTGQGDYEQYF. The DNA of the CDR3 is TGTGCCAGCGGAACGGGACAGGGTGACTACGAGCAGTACTTC.

The chain couples TRBV4-1 to TRBJ1-4; D ambiguous. CDR1 is MGHRA and CDR2 is YSYEKL in the germline V gene. The CDR3 loop spans 13 amino acids. With 7 bases removed from V and 8 bases from J, the gap between germline ends came to 14 bases. CDR3 bases: TGCGCCAGCACCCGGGGTAACGGGGAAAAACTGTTTTTT. Amino acid sequence: CASTRGNGEKLFF.

V and J are TRBV7-2 and TRBJ2-2; D uncertain. CDR1 is SGHTA, CDR2 FQGNSA, per germline. Trimming stripped 5 bases from V and 6 bases from J, with 10 bases between. CDR3 size: 13 residues. The CDR3 DNA follows: TGTGCCAGCAGCATAGAGGCTGCCGGGGAGCTGTTTTTT. Translation gives CASSIEAAGELFF.

The chain has TRBV2 and TRBJ2-1; D gene unclear. This CDR3 contains 14 residues. CDR1 is SNHLY and CDR2 is FYNNEI in the germline V gene. Trimming took off 3 bases at V and 2 bases at J, with 8 bases between the two ends. CDR3 in DNA: TGTGCCAGCAGTGACAGGTTAGCCTACAATGAGCAGTTCTTC. Its translation: CASSDRLAYNEQFF. The full variable domain, rest sourced from reference TRBV2 and TRBJ2-1, is EPEVTQTPSHQVTQMGQEVILRCVPISNHLYFYWYRQILGQKVEFLVSFYNNEISEKSEIFDDQFSVERPDGSNFTLKIRSTKLEDSAMYFCASSDRLAYNEQFFGPGTRLTVL.

The chain uses TRBV7-8 and TRBJ2-1; D is uncertain. The CDR3 has 14 amino acids. Trimming shortened V by 5 bases and J by 3 bases, and 11 bases separated the two germline ends. Per germline, CDR1 SGHVS and CDR2 FQNEAQ. The CDR3, as DNA: TGTGCCAGCAGCGCCATGGCCAGCTACAATGAGCAGTTCTTC. Translation: CASSAMASYNEQFF.

This clone was detected only once. The chain recombines TRBV7-8 with TRBJ1-5, with D maybe TRBD1 (6 bases). Germline values: CDR1 SGHVS, CDR2 FQNEAQ. Between the trimmed V and J ends, which lost 4 bases and 1 base, there was a span of 14 bases. The CDR3 covers 16 residues. This chain's CDR3 is CASSSKADRSNQPQHF. CDR3 bases: TGTGCCAGCAGCTCGAAGGCGGACAGAAGCAATCAGCCCCAGCATTTT.

The rearrangement uses TRBV13 and TRBJ2-3; 8 bases match TRBD1. The V segment lost 0 bases and the J segment 6 bases; nucleotides outside the gene matches: 11. CDR3 length: 17 residues. Germline assignment: CDR1 PRHDT and CDR2 FYEKMQ (reference sequence). CDR3 sequence (DNA): TGTGCCAGCAGCTTAGGGGACAGGGTTTCCATATCGGATACGCAGTATTTT. This codes for CASSLGDRVSISDTQYF.

The chain carries TRBV5-6 and TRBJ2-3; 14 nucleotides line up with TRBD2. This CDR3 comprises 15 residues. Trimming took 5 bases from V and 3 from J; bases not matched to a gene: 2. Germline lookup yields CDR1 SGHDT and CDR2 YYEEEE. Here the CDR3 reads CASRGTSGGTDTQYF. CDR3 nucleotides: TGTGCCAGCAGGGGGACTAGCGGGGGTACAGATACGCAGTATTTT.

There are a few counts of this clone. Other DNA variants within this sample encode the same CDR3. The chain couples TRBV6-5 to TRBJ1-2; perhaps TRBD1 as D (6 bases). Between the trimmed V and J ends, which lost 2 bases and 8 bases, there was a span of 9 bases. Per germline, CDR1 MNHEY and CDR2 SVGAGI. The CDR3 consists of 12 residues. The CDR3 DNA follows: TGTGCCAGCAGTTACGGGGGCCGAGGCTACACCTTC. It yields the protein CASSYGGRGYTF.

The table lists this clone with a few counts. The J gene is TRBJ2-7, the V gene TRBV7-2, with TRBD2 as a possible D gene (6 bases). In germline, CDR1 is SGHTA, CDR2 FQGNSA. The V and J ends lost 2 bases and 2 bases respectively, with 13 bases between them. The CDR3 loop spans 15 amino acids. CDR3 DNA sequence: TGTGCCAGCAGCTTATCAACTAGCAGTCCCTACGAGCAGTACTTC. Translated, it gives CASSLSTSSPYEQYF.

The chain recombines TRBV4-1 with TRBJ1-2; 11 bases line up with TRBD1. After removal of 3 bases from V and 4 bases from J, the junction contained 4 bases not matched to a gene. The CDR3 has 15 amino acids. CDR1 is MGHRA and CDR2 is YSYEKL in the germline V gene. The CDR3 DNA sequence: TGCGCCAGCAGCCAGGGGACAGGGGGGGGCTATGGCTACACCTTC. Translated, it gives CASSQGTGGGYGYTF.

This sequence joins TRBV6-1 and TRBJ1-5; D gene ambiguous. V lost 2 bases, J lost 12 bases, and 8 bases lay in between. The germline CDR1 and CDR2 sequences are MNHNS and SASEGT. This CDR3 is built from 11 residues. The DNA of the CDR3 is TGTGCCAGCAGTGAACGGGATAGCCAGCATTTT. Its protein is CASSERDSQHF.

This chain connects TRBV15 to TRBJ1-4, with D perhaps matching TRBD1 (5 bases). CDR3 size: 15 residues. Germline assignment: CDR1 LNHNV and CDR2 YYDKDF (reference sequence). Between the trimmed V and J ends, which lost 3 bases and 5 bases, there was a span of 13 bases. The CDR3 here is CATSRPGGGNEKLFF. CDR3 DNA sequence: TGTGCCACCAGCAGGCCCGGCGGGGGGAATGAAAAACTGTTTTTT.

V usage is TRBV19 and J usage is TRBJ2-5, with 8 nucleotides matching TRBD2. V lost 5 bases to trimming and J lost 3 bases; unmatched junction nucleotides: 2. CDR1 is LNHDA and CDR2 is SQIVND in the germline V gene (reference sequence). This CDR3 has 13 amino acids. CDR3 DNA: TGTGCCAGTAGTCCGGGAGGGGAAGAGACCCAGTACTTC. It is translated as CASSPGGEETQYF.

This sequence joins TRBV19 and TRBJ2-2, with a weak D call TRBD2 (6 bases). V lost 9 bases and J lost 5, with 16 bases in between. This CDR3 spans 14 amino acids. Germline CDR1 and CDR2: LNHDA and SQIVND (reference sequence). The CDR3 nucleotides are TGTGCCAGCCGTAGCCTTGGGGGGACCGGGGAGCTGTTTTTT. Amino acid sequence: CASRSLGGTGELFF.

The chain combines TRBV13 with TRBJ1-2; TRBD1 aligns across 10 bases. The V gene's germline CDR1 is PRHDT and CDR2 FYEKMQ (reference sequence). The CDR3 is made up of 16 amino acids. J lost 6 bases, V lost 5 bases, and 12 bases had no gene match. The chain's CDR3 is CASSASSGQGINGYTF. The CDR3 nucleotides read TGTGCCAGCAGCGCGTCCTCGGGACAGGGGATCAATGGCTACACCTTC.